Listed below are T cell receptor beta chains from one sample, sequenced in a study of T cells in Graves' hyperthyroidism and ophthalmopathy. TCRdb re-called the multiplex PCR reads with MiXCR, one entry per CDR3 protein. The sample has some 620,000 distinct CDR3 sequences; 15% to 20% are singletons. Sequenced input: blood. All receptors derive from a woman aged 25-40 years with Graves' hyperthyroidism. Each CDR3 is given with its conserved first and last residue. Fields, in order: D gene, J gene, clone size, V gene, CDR3 protein, CDR3 DNA. A D gene is named only where the DNA matches it firmly. Clone size, where shown, is once, few, many, or a class for clones that have expanded.

D gene: TRBD2
J gene: TRBJ2-1
clone size: -
V gene: TRBV20-1
CDR3 protein: CSAQGSGTNEQFF
CDR3 DNA: TGCAGTGCTCAGGGTAGCGGGACCAATGAGCAGTTCTTC

D gene: -
J gene: TRBJ2-3
clone size: -
V gene: TRBV10-1
CDR3 protein: CASSEFGVNTDTQCF
CDR3 DNA: TGCGCCAGCAGTGAGTTTGGGGTCAACACAGATACGCAGTGTTTT

D gene: TRBD1
J gene: TRBJ1-2
clone size: few
V gene: TRBV20-1
CDR3 protein: CSATTGDDYGYTF
CDR3 DNA: TGCAGTGCTACTACAGGGGACGACTATGGCTACACCTTC

D gene: -
J gene: TRBJ1-6
clone size: -
V gene: TRBV7-9
CDR3 protein: CASTGLPINSPLHF
CDR3 DNA: TGTGCCAGTACAGGGTTGCCGATTAATTCACCCCTCCACTTT

D gene: -
J gene: TRBJ2-7
clone size: many
V gene: TRBV7-9
CDR3 protein: CASRRFDRDLPYEQYF
CDR3 DNA: TGTGCCAGCAGGAGATTCGACCGGGACTTGCCCTACGAGCAGTACTTC

D gene: TRBD2
J gene: TRBJ2-1
clone size: many
V gene: TRBV12-5
CDR3 protein: CASGLVVAGGPSDEQFF
CDR3 DNA: TGTGCTAGTGGTCTGGTGGTAGCGGGAGGTCCCTCGGATGAGCAGTTCTTC

D gene: -
J gene: TRBJ1-5
clone size: few
V gene: TRBV4-1
CDR3 protein: CASSQEGQNNQPQHF
CDR3 DNA: TGCGCCAGCAGCCAAGAGGGCCAGAATAATCAGCCCCAGCATTTT

D gene: -
J gene: TRBJ2-7
clone size: many
V gene: TRBV7-9
CDR3 protein: CASSSIGTAYEQYF
CDR3 DNA: TGTGCCAGCAGCTCGATAGGTACGGCCTACGAGCAGTACTTC

D gene: -
J gene: TRBJ1-5
clone size: -
V gene: TRBV2
CDR3 protein: CASSQQGLSQPQHF
CDR3 DNA: TGTGCCAGCAGCCAACAGGGACTTAGTCAGCCCCAGCATTTT

D gene: -
J gene: TRBJ2-7
clone size: many
V gene: TRBV28
CDR3 protein: CAIAGTHWREQYF
CDR3 DNA: TGTGCCATCGCGGGGACCCATTGGCGCGAGCAGTACTTC

D gene: -
J gene: TRBJ2-7
clone size: few
V gene: TRBV6-2/TRBV6-3
CDR3 protein: CASSYSIVEQPRYEQYF
CDR3 DNA: TGTGCCAGCAGTTACTCGATCGTTGAACAACCGCGCTACGAGCAGTACTTC

D gene: TRBD1
J gene: TRBJ1-5
clone size: few
V gene: TRBV29-1
CDR3 protein: CSVAPTGAKAQHF
CDR3 DNA: TGCAGCGTTGCCCCGACAGGGGCAAAGGCCCAGCATTTT

D gene: TRBD1
J gene: TRBJ2-7
clone size: many
V gene: TRBV27
CDR3 protein: CASSKRDRGNEQYF
CDR3 DNA: TGTGCCAGCAGCAAAAGGGACAGGGGGAACGAGCAGTACTTC

D gene: -
J gene: TRBJ2-1
clone size: many
V gene: TRBV7-2
CDR3 protein: CASSLDDRYYNEQFF
CDR3 DNA: TGTGCCAGCAGCTTGGACGACAGGTATTACAATGAGCAGTTCTTC

D gene: -
J gene: TRBJ2-5
clone size: many
V gene: TRBV18
CDR3 protein: CASSPDSQETQYF
CDR3 DNA: TGTGCCAGCAGTCCGGACAGCCAAGAGACCCAGTACTTC

D gene: TRBD1
J gene: TRBJ1-5
clone size: -
V gene: TRBV6-1
CDR3 protein: CASDDRATNQPQHF
CDR3 DNA: TGTGCCAGCGATGACAGGGCCACCAATCAGCCCCAGCATTTT

D gene: TRBD1
J gene: TRBJ1-1
clone size: many
V gene: TRBV19
CDR3 protein: CASSETGVFTAFF
CDR3 DNA: TGTGCCAGTAGTGAGACAGGGGTATTTACGGCTTTCTTT

D gene: -
J gene: TRBJ2-7
clone size: -
V gene: TRBV5-1
CDR3 protein: CASSLESFRGYNEQYF
CDR3 DNA: TGCGCCAGCAGCTTGGAGTCGTTCAGGGGATACAATGAGCAGTACTTC

D gene: -
J gene: TRBJ2-2
clone size: many
V gene: TRBV27
CDR3 protein: CASSTFANTGELFF
CDR3 DNA: TGTGCCAGCAGTACGTTCGCGAACACCGGGGAGCTGTTTTTT

D gene: -
J gene: TRBJ1-4
clone size: -
V gene: TRBV9
CDR3 protein: CASGQLATNEKLFF
CDR3 DNA: TGTGCCAGCGGCCAGCTTGCAACTAATGAAAAACTGTTTTTT

D gene: -
J gene: TRBJ2-2
clone size: few
V gene: TRBV6-1
CDR3 protein: CASSSIPGELFF
CDR3 DNA: TGTGCCAGCAGTTCCATCCCCGGGGAGCTGTTTTTT

D gene: -
J gene: TRBJ1-2
clone size: many
V gene: TRBV6-1
CDR3 protein: CASSGGDTSFYGYTF
CDR3 DNA: TGTGCCAGCAGTGGCGGGGACACCTCATTCTATGGCTACACCTTC

D gene: TRBD2
J gene: TRBJ2-3
clone size: many
V gene: TRBV7-2
CDR3 protein: CASSLNPSGSSDTQYF
CDR3 DNA: TGTGCCAGCAGTCTCAATCCTAGCGGGAGTTCAGATACGCAGTATTTT

D gene: TRBD1
J gene: TRBJ2-2
clone size: few
V gene: TRBV27
CDR3 protein: CASSLDRTGQNTGELFF
CDR3 DNA: TGTGCCAGCAGTTTAGATCGGACAGGGCAGAACACCGGGGAGCTGTTTTTT

D gene: TRBD1
J gene: TRBJ2-2
clone size: few
V gene: TRBV27
CDR3 protein: CASSTRQGAGELFF
CDR3 DNA: TGTGCCAGCAGTACGCGACAGGGGGCCGGGGAGCTGTTTTTT

D gene: TRBD2
J gene: TRBJ2-2
clone size: many
V gene: TRBV30
CDR3 protein: CAWRTAGRTGELFF
CDR3 DNA: TGTGCCTGGAGAACAGCGGGGAGGACCGGGGAGCTGTTTTTT

D gene: TRBD1
J gene: TRBJ2-7
clone size: many
V gene: TRBV7-9
CDR3 protein: CASSLDRGFSYEQYF
CDR3 DNA: TGTGCCAGCAGCTTAGACAGGGGTTTCTCCTACGAGCAGTACTTC

D gene: TRBD1
J gene: TRBJ1-2
clone size: many
V gene: TRBV9
CDR3 protein: CASSERSGQGYYGYTF
CDR3 DNA: TGTGCCAGCAGCGAGCGCTCTGGACAGGGGTACTATGGCTACACCTTC

D gene: TRBD2
J gene: TRBJ2-2
clone size: -
V gene: TRBV20-1
CDR3 protein: CSALAGGNTGELFF
CDR3 DNA: TGCAGTGCACTAGCGGGAGGGAACACCGGGGAGCTGTTTTTT